Listed here are 13 T cell receptor beta chains from one sample, sequenced in a study of T-cell memory formation after mild COVID-19. TCRdb passed the 5' RACE reads through MiXCR, listing each CDR3 protein once. The table has around 300,000 distinct CDR3 sequences, roughly an eighth seen once; the top ten hold 22%. Sequenced sample: PBMCs or a T cell subset sorted from them (not recorded which). The receptor set was obtained from a man younger than 35 who had mild COVID-19 (a few samples of this study predate the infection). Cell type and time point are not known.

This clonotype has ten or more counts. The rearrangement joins TRBV4-3 to TRBJ2-3; D possibly corresponds to TRBD2 (6 bases). The ends were cut back, 0 bases at V and 2 bases at J, with 12 bases in the middle. Germline V gene lookup returns CDR1 LGHNA and CDR2 YSLEER. The CDR3 is 16 residues long. CDR3 amino acids: CASSQDSGSYTDTQYF. The CDR3 coding sequence is TGCGCCAGCAGCCAAGATAGCGGTTCCTACACAGATACGCAGTATTTT.

The chain employs TRBV20-1 and TRBJ1-3; D remains ambiguous. The length of the CDR3 is 11 residues. The V end lost 6 bases, the J end lost 9 bases, and 12 bases lay between the germline ends. From germline, CDR1 is DFQATT and CDR2 SNEGSKA (reference sequence). The CDR3 bases are TGCAGTGCCGGTGGAGTCGGCACCATATATTTT. Amino acid sequence: CSAGGVGTIYF.

The sample holds a few counts of this clonotype. The chain employs TRBV2 and TRBJ1-1; D is unresolved. The CDR3 runs to 13 residues. From germline, CDR1 is SNHLY and CDR2 FYNNEI. Trimming took off 2 bases at V and 10 bases at J, with 14 bases between the two ends. The CDR3 DNA follows: TGTGCCAGCAGTGAATCGCAGTCTTCATCAGCTTTCTTT. Translation gives CASSESQSSSAFF.

V is TRBV20-1 and J is TRBJ2-7; possible D gene TRBD1, 7 bases. V gave up 3 bases and J gave up 1 base, with 19 bases separating them. Germline V CDR1 and CDR2: DFQATT, SNEGSKA (reference sequence). The CDR3 has 16 residues. CDR3 DNA sequence: TGCAGTGCTAGGGGGCCATCGACAGGGAGGTCCTACGAGCAGTACTTC. Amino acid sequence: CSARGPSTGRSYEQYF.

This clonotype was seen more than once but under ten times. This chain uses TRBV5-4 with TRBJ2-5; 9 nucleotides align to TRBD1. The ends lost 3 bases at V and 5 bases at J; junction bases unmatched: 8. In germline, CDR1 is SGHNT, CDR2 YYREEE (reference sequence). There are 15 residues in the CDR3. CDR3 loop: CASSSGTGTRETQYF. The CDR3 DNA sequence: TGTGCCAGCAGCTCCGGGACAGGGACCCGGGAGACCCAGTACTTC.

The rearrangement joins TRBV6-2 or TRBV6-3 to TRBJ2-7; 10 nucleotides align to TRBD2. This CDR3 is 16 amino acids long. CDR1 MNHEY and CDR2 SVGEGT come from the germline V gene. The junction had 11 bases not matched to a gene; V was cut back by 7 bases and J by 2 bases. CDR3 region: CASTSGPLAGTYEQYF. The CDR3 DNA reads as TGTGCCAGCACCTCAGGGCCACTAGCGGGGACCTACGAGCAGTACTTC.

This rearrangement joins TRBV19 to TRBJ2-2; D not certain. The CDR3 runs 16 residues. V dropped 7 bases and J dropped 2 bases, with 17 bases sitting between them. CDR1 and CDR2 from the germline V gene are LNHDA and SQIVND (reference sequence). Written as DNA, the CDR3 is TGTGCCAGTACCATGGTGGGCCGGATAAACACCGGGGAGCTGTTTTTT. Translating gives CASTMVGRINTGELFF.

The rearrangement joins TRBV29-1 to TRBJ2-2, with D possibly matching TRBD2 (6 bases). Germline V gene lookup returns CDR1 SQVTM and CDR2 ANQGSEA. V was clipped by 7 bases and J by 6 bases, with 12 bases between them. CDR3 size: 12 residues. CDR3 residues: CSAGERAGELFF. Here the CDR3 DNA reads TGCAGCGCGGGGGAACGGGCCGGGGAGCTGTTTTTT.

V gene TRBV7-8 combines with J gene TRBJ1-3, with 11 bases that match TRBD1. With 11 bases clipped from V and 4 bases from J, the junction kept 7 bases outside the gene matches. This CDR3 has 14 residues. In germline, CDR1 is SGHVS, CDR2 FQNEAQ. The DNA of the CDR3 is TGTGCCGCGAAGGACAGGGGGCAAGGAAACACCATATATTTT. It specifies CAAKDRGQGNTIYF.

A few counts support this clonotype. CDR3 DNA sequence: TGTGCCAGCAGCCGAGCAGGAGCAGATACGCAGTATTTT. Protein sequence: CASSRAGADTQYF. The chain is built from TRBV7-9 and TRBJ2-3, with unresolved D. The CDR3 is 13 residues long. Between the trimmed V and J ends, which lost 5 bases and 4 bases, there was a span of 10 bases. Germline V gene lookup returns CDR1 SEHNR and CDR2 FQNEAQ (reference sequence). Looking up the rest from reference TRBV7-9 and TRBJ2-3 gives the full variable domain: DTGVSQNPRHKITKRGQNVTFRCDPISEHNRLYWYRQTLGQGPEFLTYFQNEAQLEKSRLLSDRFSAERPKGSFSTLEIQRTEQGDSAMYLCASSRAGADTQYFGPGTRLTVL.

This clonotype was detected only a few times. The rearrangement uses TRBV7-9 and TRBJ2-7, with a tentative D call TRBD1 (5 bases). Trimming took 4 bases from V and 2 from J, leaving 12 bases between them. Germline loops: CDR1 SEHNR, CDR2 FQNEAQ (reference sequence). The CDR3 is 14 amino acids. CDR3 nucleotides: TGTGCCAGCAGCTCACTCGACAGACCCTACGAGCAGTACGTC. Amino acid sequence: CASSSLDRPYEQYV.

This clonotype occurred a few times. The rearrangement joins TRBV3-1 to TRBJ2-5, with D perhaps matching TRBD1 or TRBD2 (5 bases each). Germline CDR1 and CDR2: LGHDT and YNNKEL (reference sequence). The V and J ends lost 0 bases and 4 bases respectively, with 9 bases between them. This CDR3 region has 14 residues. CDR3 DNA sequence: TGTGCCAGCAGCCAAGACACGAGGGGAGAGACCCAGTACTTC. Its translation: CASSQDTRGETQYF.

The chain links TRBV6-2 or TRBV6-3 to TRBJ2-2; D gene uncertain. The germline V and J ends were trimmed by 5 bases and 6 bases, with 16 bases remaining between them. From germline, CDR1 is MNHEY and CDR2 SVGEGT. This CDR3 region has 15 residues. As DNA, the CDR3 is TGTGCCAGCAGTCAATTGGGCCAGACGGCCGGGGAGCTGTTTTTT. This encodes CASSQLGQTAGELFF.